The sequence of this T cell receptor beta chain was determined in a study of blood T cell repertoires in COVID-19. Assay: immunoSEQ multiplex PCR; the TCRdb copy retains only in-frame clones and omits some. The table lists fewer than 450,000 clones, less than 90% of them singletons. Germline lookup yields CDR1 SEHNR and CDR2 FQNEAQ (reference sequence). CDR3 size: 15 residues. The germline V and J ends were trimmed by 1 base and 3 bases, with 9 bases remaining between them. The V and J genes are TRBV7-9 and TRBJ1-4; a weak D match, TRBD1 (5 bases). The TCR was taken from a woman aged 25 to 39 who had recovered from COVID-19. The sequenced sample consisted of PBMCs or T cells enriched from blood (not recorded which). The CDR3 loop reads CASSLEAGSNEKLFF. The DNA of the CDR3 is TGTGCCAGCAGCTTAGAGGCAGGGTCTAATGAAAAACTGTTTTTT.